The subject of this entry is one TCR beta chain. The data were obtained in a study of T cell changes during pregnancy in multiple sclerosis. The germline V gene encodes CDR1 SGHTA and CDR2 FQGNSA. V was cut by 3 bases and J by 1 base, with 9 bases left in between. This CDR3 comprises 14 residues. The data were produced by immunoSEQ multiplex PCR, yet TCRdb's version contains in-frame clones alone and is incomplete. The sample carries tens of thousands of clones, approximately 90% recorded once. The sequencing here drew on CD4+ T cells from peripheral blood mononuclear cells, taken before pregnancy. This sequence was found in a female donor with multiple sclerosis, enrolled in a pregnancy study. This chain uses TRBV7-2 with TRBJ1-1; a weak D match, TRBD1 (6 bases). The CDR3 DNA follows: TGTGCCAGCAGCTTGAGGACAGAGAACACTGAAGCTTTCTTT. Residues: CASSLRTENTEAFF.